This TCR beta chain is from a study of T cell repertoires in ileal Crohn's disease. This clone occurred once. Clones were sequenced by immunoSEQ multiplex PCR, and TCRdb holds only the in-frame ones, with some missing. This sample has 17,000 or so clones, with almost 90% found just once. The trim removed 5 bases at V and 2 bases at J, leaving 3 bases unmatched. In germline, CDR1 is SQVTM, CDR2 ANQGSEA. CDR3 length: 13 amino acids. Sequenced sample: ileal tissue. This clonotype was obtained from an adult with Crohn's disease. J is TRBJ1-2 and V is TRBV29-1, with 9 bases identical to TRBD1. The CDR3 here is CSVRTGANYGYTF. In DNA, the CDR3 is TGCAGCGTTCGGACAGGGGCGAACTATGGCTACACCTTC.